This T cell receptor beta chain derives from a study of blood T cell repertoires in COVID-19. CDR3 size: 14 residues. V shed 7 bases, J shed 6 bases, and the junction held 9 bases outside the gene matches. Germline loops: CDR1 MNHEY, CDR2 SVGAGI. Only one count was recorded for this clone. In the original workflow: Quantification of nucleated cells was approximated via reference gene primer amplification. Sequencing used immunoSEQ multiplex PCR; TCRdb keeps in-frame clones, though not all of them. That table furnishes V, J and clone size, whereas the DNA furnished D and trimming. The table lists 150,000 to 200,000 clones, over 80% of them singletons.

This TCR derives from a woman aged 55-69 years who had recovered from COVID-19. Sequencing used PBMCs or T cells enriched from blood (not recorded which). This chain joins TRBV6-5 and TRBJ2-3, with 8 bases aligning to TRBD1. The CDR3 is CASMGRGLYDTQYF. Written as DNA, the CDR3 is TGTGCCAGCATGGGCAGGGGGCTTTACGATACGCAGTATTTT.